Each of the 9 T cell receptor beta chains below was sequenced from the same sample in a study of blood T cell repertoires in COVID-19. The protocol was immunoSEQ multiplex PCR, while the TCRdb copy is restricted to in-frame clones and leaves out a portion. The table lists 150,000 to 200,000 clones, 88% of them singletons. Sample: peripheral blood. These receptors were obtained from a man between 60 and 75 years old with acute or convalescent COVID-19.

V and J are TRBV3-1 (or the pseudogene TRBV3-2) and TRBJ2-5; 10 positions agree with TRBD2. V shed 1 base and J 4 bases; nucleotides not matched to a gene: 3. CDR1 and CDR2 (germline): LGHDT, YNNKEL (reference sequence). CDR3 size: 15 residues. The chain's CDR3 is CASSQGTSGGETQYF. CDR3 sequence (DNA): TGTGCCAGCAGCCAAGGGACTAGCGGTGGAGAGACCCAGTACTTC.

V gene TRBV30 combines with J gene TRBJ2-1; 11 bases align to TRBD2. Trimming took 0 bases from V and 3 from J; bases not matched to a gene: 7. This CDR3 comprises 17 residues. Germline V CDR1 and CDR2: GTSNPN, SVGIG (reference sequence). CDR3 loop: CAWSVVRTSGYYNEQFF. CDR3 nucleotides: TGTGCCTGGAGTGTAGTTAGGACTAGCGGGTACTACAATGAGCAGTTCTTC.

The chain uses TRBV5-6 and TRBJ1-1; D uncertain. V was trimmed by 2 bases and J by 7 bases, leaving 18 bases between them. Germline assignment: CDR1 SGHDT and CDR2 YYEEEE. The CDR3 is made up of 15 amino acids. CDR3: CASSFVGSKSVEAFF. For the CDR3, the DNA is TGTGCCAGCAGCTTTGTGGGTAGCAAATCTGTTGAAGCTTTCTTT.

This chain connects TRBV6-2 or TRBV6-3 to TRBJ1-2; D gene unclear. Germline CDR1 MNHEY, CDR2 SVGEGT. The CDR3 totals 12 residues. Trimming cost V 2 bases and J 7 bases, with 8 bases left between them. This chain's CDR3 is CASSYPVPGYTF. DNA for the CDR3: TGTGCCAGCAGTTACCCGGTACCTGGCTACACCTTC.

The chain carries TRBV19 and TRBJ1-1; 7 bases line up with TRBD1. V was pared by 5 bases and J by 5 bases, with 11 bases of the junction left unmatched. CDR1 and CDR2 (germline): LNHDA, SQIVND (reference sequence). The CDR3 totals 15 residues. The CDR3 region is CASSPSRQGGTEAFF. For the CDR3, the DNA is TGTGCCAGTAGTCCATCCCGACAGGGTGGGACTGAAGCTTTCTTT.

This chain joins TRBV12-5 and TRBJ1-5; tentatively, D is TRBD1 (5 bases). CDR3 length equals 15 residues. Trimming took 1 base from V and 3 from J, leaving 10 bases between them. Germline V gene data show CDR1 as LGHNT and CDR2 as FRNRAP. This chain's CDR3 is CASGLALGLNQPQHF. The CDR3 DNA follows: TGTGCTAGTGGTTTGGCCCTGGGGCTCAATCAGCCCCAGCATTTT.

The V call is TRBV7-8, the J call TRBJ1-3; D is undetermined. The CDR3 contains 14 residues. The V end lost 4 bases, the J end lost 0 bases, and 7 bases lay between the germline ends. CDR1 is SGHVS and CDR2 is FQNEAQ in the germline V gene. CDR3 residues: CASSSRSSGNTIYF. DNA of the CDR3: TGTGCCAGCAGCTCGAGAAGCTCTGGAAACACCATATATTTT.

This chain uses TRBV2 with TRBJ1-1; the match to TRBD1 covers 9 bases. Unmatched junction bases numbered 6, after V lost 1 base and J lost 6 bases. The CDR3 is made up of 15 amino acids. Looked up from germline, CDR1 is SNHLY and CDR2 is FYNNEI. DNA of the CDR3: TGTGCCAGCAGTGAAGGGCGAGGGACAGGGTCTGAAGCTTTCTTT. Amino acids: CASSEGRGTGSEAFF.

The V gene is TRBV19, the J gene TRBJ1-1, with 7 bases lining up with TRBD1. The V segment lost 6 bases and the J segment 3 bases; nucleotides outside the gene matches: 7. Germline V gene lookup returns CDR1 LNHDA and CDR2 SQIVND (reference sequence). This CDR3 is built from 14 residues. CDR3 DNA sequence: TGTGCCAGTAGCTGGACAGGTCGATACACTGAAGCTTTCTTT. This gives the protein CASSWTGRYTEAFF.